Each of the 20 T cell receptor beta chains below was sequenced from the same sample in a study of beta chain features in type 1 diabetes. The isolated RNA, all of it, was reverse transcribed, so expressed TCRB transcripts were what got sequenced. Generated by immunoSEQ multiplex PCR, the TCRdb table keeps only in-frame clones and is missing some. There are more than 110,000 clones in the sample; about 7.1% occur only once, and about 1.3% lies in the top ten. The source material was central memory CD4+ T cells from blood. The receptors were gathered from a woman in her twenties or thirties in good health.

This clone came up a few times. The V gene is TRBV5-1, the J gene TRBJ1-2; TRBD1 matches 9 bases. Losses at the gene ends were 1 base for V and 2 bases for J; bases not matched to a gene: 0. The CDR3 sequence is 14 residues long. Germline V gene lookup returns CDR1 SGHRS and CDR2 YFSETQ. CDR3 coding DNA: TGCGCCAGCAGCTTGACAGGGGGCAACTATGGCTACACCTTC. It yields the protein CASSLTGGNYGYTF.

This clone was counted at least ten times. The rearrangement links TRBV29-1 to TRBJ2-5; D is possibly TRBD2 (5 bases). Germline assignment: CDR1 SQVTM and CDR2 ANQGSEA. This CDR3 contains 16 residues. V lost 4 bases and J lost 0, with 18 bases in between. The CDR3 here is CSVGWYEGEYQETQYF. The CDR3 bases are TGCAGCGTTGGGTGGTATGAGGGCGAGTACCAAGAGACCCAGTACTTC. The entire variable domain, with the rest obtained from reference TRBV29-1 and TRBJ2-5, is as follows: SAVISQKPSRDICQRGTSLTIQCQVDSQVTMMFWYRQQPGQSLTLIATANQGSEATYESGFVIDKFPISRPNLTFSTLTVSNMSPEDSSIYLCSVGWYEGEYQETQYFGPGTRLLVL.

This chain connects TRBV10-3 to TRBJ2-1; D possibly matches TRBD1 or TRBD2 (5 bases each). V lost 6 bases to trimming and J lost 5 bases, with 17 bases between them. The length of the CDR3 is 15 residues. From germline, CDR1 is ENHRY and CDR2 SYGVKD. CDR3 protein: CAISEGSLVNNEQFF. CDR3 sequence (DNA): TGTGCCATCAGCGAGGGGAGCCTAGTCAACAATGAGCAGTTCTTC.

The V gene is TRBV10-3, the J gene TRBJ2-5, with D tentatively TRBD2 (5 bases). CDR1 is ENHRY and CDR2 is SYGVKD in the germline V gene. Trimming cost V 5 bases and J 5 bases, with 18 bases left between them. This CDR3 has 15 amino acids. The CDR3 DNA sequence: TGTGCCATCAGTCCCGGCCAGCCCACGGGGGAGACCCAGTACTTC. Protein: CAISPGQPTGETQYF.

The chain joins TRBV14 to TRBJ2-5; 7 bases line up with TRBD2. The CDR3 contains 15 residues. Unmatched junction bases numbered 8, after V lost 3 bases and J lost 4 bases. Germline V gene lookup returns CDR1 SGHDN and CDR2 FVKESK. CDR3 residues: CASSQPSGGGETQYF. Here the CDR3 DNA reads TGTGCCAGCAGCCAGCCCTCGGGGGGAGGAGAGACCCAGTACTTC.

The chain links TRBV19 to TRBJ1-1; a possible D gene is TRBD1 (5 bases). The CDR3 has 16 residues. Trimming left V 4 bases short and J 0 bases short, with 15 bases between. CDR1 LNHDA and CDR2 SQIVND come from the germline V gene (reference sequence). This CDR3 is CASSTAGQILNTEAFF. Here the CDR3 DNA reads TGTGCCAGTAGTACGGCAGGGCAGATTCTGAACACTGAAGCTTTCTTT.

The V call is TRBV25-1, the J call TRBJ2-1; D is ambiguous. Trimming took off 2 bases at V and 7 bases at J, with 12 bases between the two ends. From germline, CDR1 is MGHDK and CDR2 SYGVNS. There are 14 residues in the CDR3. In DNA, the CDR3 is TGTGCCAGCAGTGAAGTATTAATGAGTAATGAGCAGTTCTTC. The encoded protein is CASSEVLMSNEQFF.

The gene calls are TRBV2 and TRBJ1-4, with 12 nucleotides matching TRBD1. This CDR3 has 15 residues. The V gene end was trimmed by 6 bases and the J gene end by 8 bases; junction bases not matched to a gene: 7. Germline-derived CDR1 and CDR2 are SNHLY and FYNNEI. The CDR3 DNA reads as TGTGCCAGCAGCGAGGGGGGACAGGGGGCAGAAAAACTGTTTTTT. Translating gives CASSEGGQGAEKLFF.

This clone has more than one count but fewer than ten. The V call is TRBV7-8, the J call TRBJ2-1; 9 nucleotides align to TRBD2. Germline CDR1 and CDR2: SGHVS and FQNEAQ. V shed 7 bases, J shed 9 bases, and the junction held 7 bases outside the gene matches. The CDR3 has 13 amino acids. CDR3 in DNA: TGTGCCAGCACGGTAGCGGGAGTGGGTGAGCAGTTCTTC. It yields the protein CASTVAGVGEQFF.

This clone was seen only a few times. The chain recombines TRBV25-1 with TRBJ2-5; 7 nucleotides line up with TRBD2. J gave up 1 base and V 1 base, and 6 bases lay outside the gene matches. The CDR3 runs 16 residues. Germline assignment: CDR1 MGHDK and CDR2 SYGVNS. Here the CDR3 reads CASSESTGGIQETQYF. The CDR3 DNA reads as TGTGCCAGCAGTGAATCCACGGGAGGAATCCAAGAGACCCAGTACTTC.

The rearrangement joins TRBV7-9 to TRBJ2-7, with TRBD2 as a possible D gene (6 bases). The germline V gene has CDR1 SEHNR and CDR2 FQNEAQ (reference sequence). Between the trimmed V and J ends, which lost 1 base and 5 bases, there was a span of 12 bases. CDR3 length: 14 amino acids. The CDR3 reads CASSLVGGYNEQYF. CDR3 coding DNA: TGTGCCAGCAGCTTAGTCGGGGGTTACAACGAGCAGTACTTC.

This clone occurred many times. The chain carries TRBV29-1 and TRBJ2-7; 7 bases line up with TRBD1. Unmatched junction bases numbered 6, after V lost 4 bases and J lost 0 bases. Looked up from germline, CDR1 is SQVTM and CDR2 is ANQGSEA. This CDR3 region has 14 residues. This CDR3 is CSVGQDRSSYEQYF. The CDR3, as DNA: TGCAGCGTTGGGCAGGACAGGTCCTCCTACGAGCAGTACTTC.

This clone was counted only a few times. The chain uses TRBV7-9 and TRBJ1-1; D is possibly TRBD1 (6 bases). Germline V CDR1 and CDR2: SEHNR, FQNEAQ (reference sequence). This CDR3 region has 16 residues. V dropped 5 bases and J dropped 0 bases, with 16 bases sitting between them. The CDR3 reads CASSLRGGDMNTEAFF. As DNA, the CDR3 is TGTGCCAGCAGCCTCCGGGGGGGGGACATGAACACTGAAGCTTTCTTT.

The V and J genes are TRBV5-4 and TRBJ2-7; tentatively, D is TRBD2 (6 bases). The CDR3 is 15 amino acids. V lost 2 bases and J lost 1, with 13 bases in between. Germline CDR1 is SGHNT and CDR2 is YYREEE (reference sequence). This CDR3 reads CASSFNRGSSYEQYF. The DNA for the CDR3 is TGTGCCAGCAGCTTTAATCGGGGGTCATCCTACGAGCAGTACTTC.

The chain has TRBV7-9 and TRBJ1-4; 9 nucleotides match TRBD1. The CDR3 spans 14 residues. CDR1 and CDR2 (germline): SEHNR, FQNEAQ (reference sequence). Unmatched junction bases numbered 4, after V lost 5 bases and J lost 6 bases. CDR3 DNA sequence: TGTGCCAGCAGCGGACAGGGGATGTATGAAAAACTGTTTTTT. Protein sequence: CASSGQGMYEKLFF.

The CDR3 here is CSVRGTTNEKLFF. The CDR3 DNA sequence: TGCAGCGTAAGAGGGACAACTAATGAAAAACTGTTTTTT. The rearrangement links TRBV29-1 to TRBJ1-4; D gene uncertain. Germline V gives CDR1 SQVTM, CDR2 ANQGSEA. The germline V and J ends were trimmed by 6 bases and 0 bases, with 8 bases remaining between them. The CDR3 is made up of 13 amino acids.

This clone has only a few counts. This chain links TRBV4-2 with TRBJ1-1; D is possibly TRBD1 (6 bases). Germline CDR1 and CDR2: LGHNA and YNFKEQ. Trimming cost V 4 bases and J 1 base, with 13 bases left between them. This CDR3 contains 15 residues. The CDR3 loop is CASSLSGHQNTEAFF. Here the CDR3 DNA reads TGTGCCAGCAGCCTCTCGGGACATCAGAACACTGAAGCTTTCTTT.

In its sample, this clone was seen many times. The gene calls are TRBV7-9 and TRBJ1-1, with 9 bases identical to TRBD1. V lost 6 bases and J lost 7; bases outside the gene matches: 6. CDR1 and CDR2 (germline): SEHNR, FQNEAQ (reference sequence). The CDR3 sequence is 13 residues long. Here the CDR3 DNA reads TGTGCCAGCAGTGTACAGGGGGCCAATGAAGCTTTCTTT. It codes for CASSVQGANEAFF.

The sample holds a few counts of this clone. V and J are TRBV7-3 and TRBJ1-2; D is perhaps TRBD1 (5 bases). This CDR3 has 14 amino acids. V was cut by 1 base and J by 6 bases, with 12 bases left in between. Germline V gene sequence: CDR1 SGHTA, CDR2 FQGTGA. The CDR3 DNA is TGTGCCAGCAGCTTAAACCCCGCGGGGGATGGCTACACCTTC. It translates to CASSLNPAGDGYTF. Full variable domain (remainder filled in from reference TRBV7-3 and TRBJ1-2): GAGVSQTPSNKVTEKGKYVELRCDPISGHTALYWYRQSLGQGPEFLIYFQGTGAADDSGLPNDRFFAVRPEGSVSTLKIQRTERGDSAVYLCASSLNPAGDGYTFGSGTRLTVV.

The sample holds a few counts of this clone. The sample contains more than one DNA sequence encoding this CDR3. This chain uses TRBV21-1 with TRBJ2-1; TRBD2 is the table's D call, not checked against the DNA. TRBV21-1 is termed a pseudogene. The CDR3 covers 16 residues. The CDR3 DNA reads as TGTGCCAGCAGCTCCGATAGCGGGAGGTTATTAAATGAGCAGTTCTTC. Encoded protein: CASSSDSGRLLNEQFF.